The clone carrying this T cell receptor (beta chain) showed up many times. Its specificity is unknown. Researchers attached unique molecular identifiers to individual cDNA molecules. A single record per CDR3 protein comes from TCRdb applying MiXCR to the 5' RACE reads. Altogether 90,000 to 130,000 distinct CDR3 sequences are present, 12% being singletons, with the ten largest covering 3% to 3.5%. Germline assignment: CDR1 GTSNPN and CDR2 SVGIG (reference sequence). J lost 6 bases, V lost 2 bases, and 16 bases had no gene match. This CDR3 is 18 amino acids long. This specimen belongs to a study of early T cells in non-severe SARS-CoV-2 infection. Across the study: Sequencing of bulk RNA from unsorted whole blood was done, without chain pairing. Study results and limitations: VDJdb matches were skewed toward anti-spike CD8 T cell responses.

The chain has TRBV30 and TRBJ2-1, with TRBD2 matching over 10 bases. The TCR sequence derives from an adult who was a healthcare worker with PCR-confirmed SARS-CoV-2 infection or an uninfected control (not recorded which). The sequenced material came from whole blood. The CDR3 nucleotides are TGTGCCTGGAGTCGGGGACTAGCGTTTAGCCGTACGAGCAATGAGCAGTTCTTC. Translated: CAWSRGLAFSRTSNEQFF.